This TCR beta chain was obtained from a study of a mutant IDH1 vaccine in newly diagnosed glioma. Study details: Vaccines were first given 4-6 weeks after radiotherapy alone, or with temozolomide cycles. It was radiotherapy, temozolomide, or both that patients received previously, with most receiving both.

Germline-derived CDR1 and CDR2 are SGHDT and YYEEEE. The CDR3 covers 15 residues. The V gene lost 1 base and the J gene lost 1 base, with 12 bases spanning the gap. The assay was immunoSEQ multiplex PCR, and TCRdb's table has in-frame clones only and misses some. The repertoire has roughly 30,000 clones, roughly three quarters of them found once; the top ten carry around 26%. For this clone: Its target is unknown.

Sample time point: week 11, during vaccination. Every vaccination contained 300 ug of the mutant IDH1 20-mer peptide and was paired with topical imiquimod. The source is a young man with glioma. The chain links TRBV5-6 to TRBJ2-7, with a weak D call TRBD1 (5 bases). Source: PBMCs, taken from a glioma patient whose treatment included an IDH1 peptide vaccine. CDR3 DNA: TGTGCCAGCAGCTTGTCACAGGTACTTTCCTACGAGCAGTACTTC. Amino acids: CASSLSQVLSYEQYF.